This T cell receptor beta chain is from a study of blood T cell repertoires in COVID-19. V was pared by 3 bases and J by 7 bases, with 13 bases between. CDR1 and CDR2 from the germline V gene are SGHRS and YFSETQ. This CDR3 region has 13 residues. Sequencing used immunoSEQ multiplex PCR; TCRdb keeps in-frame clones, though not all of them. The sample records approximately 110,000 clones, about 76% being singletons. The source of this sequence is a man older than 75 with acute or convalescent COVID-19. Sequencing was performed on peripheral blood. The rearrangement uses TRBV5-1 and TRBJ1-2, with D possibly matching TRBD1 (6 bases). CDR3 region: CASSWRQAGGYTF. In DNA, the CDR3 is TGCGCCAGCAGCTGGAGACAGGCCGGTGGCTACACCTTC.